One and the same sample provided the 2 T cell receptor beta chains below, sequenced in a study of beta chain features in type 1 diabetes. As every portion of the isolated RNA was reverse transcribed, the sequencing read expressed TCRB transcripts. Profiling relied on immunoSEQ multiplex PCR, and the TCRdb table lists in-frame clones only, not all of them. This sample has under 300,000 clones, with about 15% found just once. Antigens for these TCRs are unknown. Study results and caveats: Shortening that was moderate but significant affected the TCRB CDR3s of Type 1 diabetes patients in all four CD4+ subsets.

Input material: naive CD4+ T cells from blood. Receptors were obtained from a man aged 30-40 years with type 1 diabetes.

CDR3 sequence (DNA): TGTGCCAGCAGTCAGACAACCGGCTATGGCTACACCTTC. It encodes CASSQTTGYGYTF. The chain combines TRBV2 with TRBJ1-2; no firm D call. The CDR3 is 13 amino acids. Trimming cost V 5 bases and J 4 bases, with 11 bases left between them. Germline CDR1 is SNHLY and CDR2 is FYNNEI.

V usage is TRBV18 and J usage is TRBJ1-5, with D possibly TRBD1 on 5 matching bases. The CDR3 is 14 residues long. V lost 6 bases and J 3 bases, leaving 12 bases between the germline ends. The germline gives CDR1 KGHSH, CDR2 LQKENI. The CDR3 here is CASSVDSSNQPQHF. CDR3 nucleotide sequence: TGTGCCAGCTCCGTAGACAGTTCCAATCAGCCCCAGCATTTT.